The 32 T cell receptor beta chains reported below all come from one sample, sequenced in a study of blood T cell repertoires in COVID-19. Sequencing was performed with immunoSEQ multiplex PCR; in TCRdb, only in-frame clones are kept and a portion is missing. The sample holds approximately 140,000 clones; around 80% are singletons and the top ten take roughly 14%. The sequenced sample was peripheral blood. All receptors come from a man aged 80 or over with acute or convalescent COVID-19.

V is TRBV11-2 and J is TRBJ2-1, with D perhaps matching TRBD1 (6 bases). From germline, CDR1 is SGHAT and CDR2 FQNNGV. Between the trimmed V and J ends, which lost 2 bases and 4 bases, there was a span of 12 bases. The CDR3 is 15 amino acids. CDR3 region: CASSLFSGTYNEQFF. DNA of the CDR3: TGTGCCAGCAGCTTATTCTCCGGGACATACAATGAGCAGTTCTTC.

This sequence joins TRBV5-1 and TRBJ2-1, with 8 bases aligning to TRBD1. This CDR3 region has 14 residues. Germline V lookup: CDR1 SGHRS, CDR2 YFSETQ. V was pared by 1 base and J by 8 bases, with 5 bases of the junction left unmatched. CDR3 bases: TGCGCCAGCAGCTTGCTGCAGGGGGCCGATGAGCAGTTCTTC. It specifies CASSLLQGADEQFF.

This clone came up a few times. The same CDR3 arises from other DNA sequences in this sample as well. V and J are TRBV11-2 and TRBJ1-2, with 10 bases lining up with TRBD1. The germline V gene has CDR1 SGHAT and CDR2 FQNNGV. V trimming: 6 bases; J trimming: 5 bases; junction bases outside the gene matches: 3. The CDR3 consists of 13 residues. The CDR3 is CASSPGQGYGYTF. The CDR3, as DNA: TGTGCCAGCAGTCCGGGACAGGGGTATGGCTACACCTTC.

The gene calls are TRBV19 and TRBJ2-7, with TRBD2 matching over 8 bases. This CDR3 is 18 amino acids long. Germline V gene sequence: CDR1 LNHDA, CDR2 SQIVND (reference sequence). The ends lost 4 bases at V and 1 base at J; junction bases unmatched: 15. CDR3 nucleotides: TGTGCCAGTAGTACCGCGCCCTTGGTAGCGGGGTTTTCCTACGAGCAGTACTTC. This codes for CASSTAPLVAGFSYEQYF.

This rearrangement joins TRBV28 to TRBJ2-7; the match to TRBD1 covers 7 bases. This CDR3 comprises 16 residues. Germline V gene lookup returns CDR1 MDHEN and CDR2 SYDVKM. V shed 5 bases and J 1 base; nucleotides not matched to a gene: 11. This chain's CDR3 is CASSAPGQAISYEQYF. The CDR3 DNA reads TGTGCCAGCAGTGCCCCTGGACAGGCAATATCCTACGAGCAGTACTTC.

The CDR3 is CASSPRGPWSSYNSPLHF. The CDR3 nucleotides read TGTGCCAGCAGTCCCAGGGGGCCTTGGAGTTCCTATAATTCACCCCTCCACTTT. V is TRBV6-6 and J is TRBJ1-6, with 8 bases identical to TRBD1. CDR1 is MNHNY and CDR2 is SVGAGI in the germline V gene (reference sequence). The CDR3 has 18 amino acids. V was pared by 5 bases and J by 1 base, with 10 bases of the junction left unmatched.

This clone has just a few counts. This sequence joins TRBV27 and TRBJ1-6; perhaps TRBD1 as D (6 bases). Germline-derived CDR1 and CDR2 are MNHEY and SMNVEV (reference sequence). The CDR3 runs to 19 residues. Trimming shortened V by 5 bases and J by 4 bases, and 24 bases separated the two germline ends. The CDR3 sequence: CASSLGDRFAAPYNSPLHF. In DNA, the CDR3 is TGTGCCAGCAGTCTCGGAGACAGGTTCGCCGCCCCTTATAATTCACCCCTCCACTTT.

This clone appeared once. This chain links TRBV7-2 with TRBJ2-2, with a possible D match to TRBD1 (5 bases). CDR1 is SGHTA, CDR2 FQGNSA, per germline. Trimming removed 5 bases from V and 1 base from J, with 11 bases in between. This CDR3 spans 15 amino acids. CDR3 nucleotide sequence: TGTGCCAGCAGCCGTAACAGGCAGAACACCGGGGAGCTGTTTTTT. As protein: CASSRNRQNTGELFF.

This clone was detected many times. This chain links TRBV21-1 with TRBJ1-2; the table assigns TRBD1, which was not confirmed against the DNA. TRBV21-1 is a listed pseudogene. The CDR3 runs 14 residues. The CDR3 DNA reads TGTGCCAGCGCCCAGGGAAGAGTAGGGTATGGCTACACCTTC. Protein sequence: CASAQGRVGYGYTF.

V gene TRBV28 combines with J gene TRBJ1-6; D remains unclear. Germline loops: CDR1 MDHEN, CDR2 SYDVKM. V was trimmed by 3 bases and J by 14 bases, leaving 14 bases between them. The CDR3 spans 13 residues. DNA for the CDR3: TGTGCCAGCAGTTTGTCAGGACTATGGACCCTCCACTTT. This translates into CASSLSGLWTLHF.

This clone came up a few times. This CDR3 is CASSQVSANYGYTF. For the CDR3, the DNA is TGTGCCAGCAGCCAAGTCTCTGCTAACTATGGCTACACCTTC. This chain connects TRBV3-1 (or the pseudogene TRBV3-2) to TRBJ1-2; no definite D call. CDR1 and CDR2 from the germline V gene are LGHDT and YNNKEL (reference sequence). The CDR3 contains 14 residues. V gave up 1 base and J gave up 0 bases, with 6 bases separating them.

This clone showed up just a few times. The V and J genes are TRBV20-1 and TRBJ2-5; D may be TRBD2 (5 bases). CDR3 length: 11 residues. With 7 bases removed from V and 3 bases from J, the gap between germline ends came to 9 bases. Germline V CDR1 and CDR2: DFQATT, SNEGSKA (reference sequence). The CDR3 sequence: CSGTEEETQYF. CDR3 bases: TGCAGTGGGACGGAGGAAGAGACCCAGTACTTC.

The chain joins TRBV7-2 to TRBJ1-2, with a possible D match to TRBD1 (6 bases). CDR3 size: 14 residues. The V end lost 5 bases, the J end lost 5 bases, and 15 bases lay between the germline ends. CDR1 SGHTA and CDR2 FQGNSA come from the germline V gene. The CDR3 nucleotides read TGTGCCAGCAGCCAACAGGGAACTCTTTATGGCTACACCTTC. Translating it yields CASSQQGTLYGYTF.

This chain links TRBV24-1 with TRBJ2-3, with D maybe TRBD2 (5 bases). The CDR3 has 15 residues. Trimming left V 4 bases short and J 2 bases short, with 12 bases between. Germline loops: CDR1 KGHDR, CDR2 SFDVKD. CDR3 in DNA: TGTGCCACCAGTGACCCCCAGCGGTCCACAGATACGCAGTATTTT. Protein sequence: CATSDPQRSTDTQYF.

As for this clone: In the same sample, other DNA sequences code for this CDR3. The genes are TRBV7-2 and TRBJ1-1; possibly TRBD1 for D (5 bases). V shed 6 bases and J shed 1 base, with 9 bases lying between them. Germline values: CDR1 SGHTA, CDR2 FQGNSA. CDR3 length: 13 residues. CDR3 nucleotides: TGTGCCAGCAGGTTACAGGAGAACACTGAAGCTTTCTTT. Translated, it gives CASRLQENTEAFF.

The chain links TRBV28 to TRBJ1-1; D not resolved. CDR1 is MDHEN, CDR2 SYDVKM, per germline. V dropped 7 bases and J dropped 0 bases, with 15 bases sitting between them. The CDR3 extends over 15 amino acids. The CDR3 is CASNNDPQLNTEAFF. The CDR3 DNA is TGTGCCAGCAACAATGACCCACAGTTGAACACTGAAGCTTTCTTT. Complete variable domain (other parts from reference TRBV28 and TRBJ1-1): DVKVTQSSRYLVKRTGEKVFLECVQDMDHENMFWYRQDPGLGLRLIYFSYDVKMKEKGDIPEGYSVSREKKERFSLILESASTNQTSMYLCASNNDPQLNTEAFFGQGTRLTVV.

This clone was seen only once. A much larger clone differs by one base, so this may be a read error. The J gene is TRBJ2-5, the V gene TRBV5-4, with 12 bases identical to TRBD2. With V trimmed by 3 bases and J by 5 bases, 5 bases remained unmatched. The CDR3 length is 15 residues. Germline V lookup: CDR1 SGHNT, CDR2 YYREEE (reference sequence). The CDR3 DNA follows: TGTGCCAGCAGCTCTAGCGGGGGGGCCGGGGAGACCCAGTACTTC. Amino acids: CASSSSGGAGETQYF.

DNA of the CDR3: TGTGCCAGCAGCTTAGATACGGGACAGGGGGCGGATGGCTACACCTTC. Amino acids: CASSLDTGQGADGYTF. The chain joins TRBV13 to TRBJ1-2; 12 bases align to TRBD1. Per germline, CDR1 PRHDT and CDR2 FYEKMQ (reference sequence). V shed 1 base, J shed 6 bases, and the junction held 6 bases outside the gene matches. CDR3 length: 16 amino acids.

There are a few counts of this clone. CDR3 DNA: TGTGCCTGGAGTGACGGGGATCGAGGCTACACCTTC. Translated, it gives CAWSDGDRGYTF. The chain couples TRBV30 to TRBJ1-2; D not resolved. In germline, CDR1 is GTSNPN, CDR2 SVGIG (reference sequence). Trimming pared 1 base from V and 8 bases from J, leaving 11 bases between. The CDR3 has 12 amino acids.

CDR3 loop: CASSIDRPAYEQYF. CDR3 nucleotide sequence: TGCGCCAGCAGCATAGACAGGCCCGCCTACGAGCAGTACTTC. This sequence joins TRBV5-1 and TRBJ2-7; tentative D call: TRBD1 (6 bases). V was cut by 4 bases and J by 2 bases, with 13 bases left in between. The V gene's germline CDR1 is SGHRS and CDR2 YFSETQ. This CDR3 has 14 amino acids.

The chain links TRBV6-6 to TRBJ1-3, with unresolved D. Germline CDR1 reads MNHNY; CDR2 reads SVGAGI (reference sequence). V shed 6 bases and J shed 4 bases, with 10 bases lying between them. The CDR3 length is 13 residues. CDR3 loop: CASSPFEGNTIYF. The CDR3 coding sequence is TGTGCCAGCAGCCCTTTCGAGGGAAACACCATATATTTT.

This chain connects TRBV6-5 to TRBJ2-5; a weak D match, TRBD2 (7 bases). CDR1 is MNHEY and CDR2 is SVGAGI in the germline V gene. The V end lost 2 bases, the J end lost 5 bases, and 12 bases lay between the germline ends. This CDR3 comprises 14 residues. Here the CDR3 DNA reads TGTGCCAGCAGTTACGAGGGGGGGCGGGAGACCCAGTACTTC. Protein product: CASSYEGGRETQYF.

As concerns this clone: A read error may account for a junction end that differs from germline. The chain joins TRBV7-9 to TRBJ1-6; 9 bases match TRBD1. CDR3 length: 15 amino acids. Germline assignment: CDR1 SEHNR and CDR2 FQNEAQ (reference sequence). The CDR3 region has the DNA TGTGCCGGCAGCCGGGACGACAGGGGGAATTCACCCCTCCACTTT. Amino acids: CAGSRDDRGNSPLHF.

The chain links TRBV28 to TRBJ1-6; D not certain. The CDR3 is made up of 9 amino acids. With 6 bases removed from V and 12 bases from J, the gap between germline ends came to 3 bases. The germline V gene encodes CDR1 MDHEN and CDR2 SYDVKM. CDR3 coding DNA: TGTGCCAGCAGCCTACCCCTCCACTTT. It yields the protein CASSLPLHF.

The chain links TRBV5-1 to TRBJ1-5, with D hard to call. Trimming pared 5 bases from V and 5 bases from J, leaving 11 bases between. The CDR3 is made up of 13 amino acids. The germline V gene encodes CDR1 SGHRS and CDR2 YFSETQ. This CDR3 is CASSLEQDQPQHF. The CDR3 bases are TGCGCCAGCAGTCTGGAGCAAGATCAGCCCCAGCATTTT.

There are a few counts of this clone. The V and J genes are TRBV7-6 and TRBJ2-7; TRBD1 aligns across 9 bases. The trim removed 5 bases at V and 6 bases at J, leaving 17 bases unmatched. The CDR3 length is 17 residues. Germline CDR1 and CDR2: SGHVS and FNYEAQ. The CDR3 sequence: CASSAREQGAHPGEQYF. The CDR3 DNA reads as TGTGCCAGCAGCGCCCGGGAACAGGGGGCGCATCCTGGCGAGCAGTACTTC.

This clone was found once. The chain recombines TRBV19 with TRBJ2-6, with TRBD1 as a possible D gene (5 bases). V lost 7 bases and J lost 4, with 11 bases in between. CDR3 length: 14 residues. Germline V gene sequence: CDR1 LNHDA, CDR2 SQIVND (reference sequence). The DNA of the CDR3 is TGTGCCAGTAAGGTGGGGCCCGGGGCCAACGTCCTGACTTTC. This translates into CASKVGPGANVLTF.

The chain uses TRBV28 and TRBJ1-1; a possible D gene is TRBD1 (5 bases). The CDR3 has 18 residues. V dropped 1 base and J dropped 3 bases, with 21 bases sitting between them. Germline-derived CDR1 and CDR2 are MDHEN and SYDVKM. Written as DNA, the CDR3 is TGTGCCAGCAGTTTATCCGCACGTTGGGGCCACGAGGACACTGAAGCTTTCTTT. Its protein is CASSLSARWGHEDTEAFF.

V gene TRBV5-1 combines with J gene TRBJ1-3, with TRBD1 as a possible D gene (6 bases). This CDR3 is 15 amino acids long. V lost 4 bases and J lost 0, with 11 bases in between. Germline V lookup: CDR1 SGHRS, CDR2 YFSETQ. As DNA, the CDR3 is TGCGCCAGCAGCCTCACAGGGAACTCTGGAAACACCATATATTTT. Translation gives CASSLTGNSGNTIYF.

The V and J genes are TRBV28 and TRBJ2-7; 12 bases are shared with TRBD1. CDR1 and CDR2 (germline): MDHEN, SYDVKM. J was trimmed by 7 bases and V by 7 bases; bases with no gene match: 11. The CDR3 contains 15 residues. The CDR3 DNA follows: TGTGCCAGCATCCAACCGGGACAGGGGGCGAGGGAGCAGTACTTC. Its translation: CASIQPGQGAREQYF.

The chain combines TRBV6-5 with TRBJ1-2; 7 bases are a match to TRBD1. V lost 0 bases, J lost 8 bases, and 6 bases stayed unmatched. CDR3 length: 14 amino acids. Germline assignment: CDR1 MNHEY and CDR2 SVGAGI. In DNA form, the CDR3 reads TGTGCCAGCAGTTACTCGACAGGGCGTCAAGGCTACACCTTC. This sequence encodes CASSYSTGRQGYTF.

This sequence joins TRBV28 and TRBJ2-5; D gene ambiguous. This CDR3 has 14 residues. Germline lookup yields CDR1 MDHEN and CDR2 SYDVKM. Trimming left V 5 bases short and J 2 bases short, with 12 bases between. The CDR3: CASSPATTQETQYF. The CDR3, as DNA: TGTGCCAGCAGTCCCGCGACAACTCAAGAGACCCAGTACTTC.